This T cell receptor (beta chain) was documented in a study of cytomegalovirus exposure and HLA in healthy donors. About the study: A previous analysis identified fewer than 130 million unique TCR beta sequences derived from 180 million or so T cells. Study-level findings and limits: As a later analysis revealed, the rate of TCR association differed by HLA locus, with DRB1 most and HLA-C fewest. Other equally common chains were less clonally expanded than HLA-associated TCR beta chains, a later analysis showed.

As regards this clone: What it binds is not known.

The CDR3 has 15 residues. CDR1 is MNHNS, CDR2 SASEGT, per germline. V lost 5 bases to trimming and J lost 7 bases; unmatched junction nucleotides: 12. The primer mix had 60 Vbeta and 13 Jbeta primers. This table comes from immunoSEQ multiplex PCR, and its TCRdb copy is limited to in-frame clones, with some not included. The table shows fewer than 200,000 clones, with about 90% occurring only once. Source material: PBMCs. The sequence was collected from a girl under three years old in good health and CMV-seronegative. The rearrangement uses TRBV6-1 and TRBJ1-2, with 8 bases that match TRBD1. The CDR3 sequence is CASSSGQARASGYTF. CDR3 sequence (DNA): TGTGCCAGCAGTTCGGGACAGGCTCGTGCTTCTGGCTACACCTTC.